The 27 T cell receptor beta chains below were found in one sample sequenced in a study of long-term antiretroviral therapy in people with HIV. At survey level, the immunoSEQ assay was run in its v3.0 version. Sequenced by immunoSEQ multiplex PCR; TCRdb stores in-frame clones only, minus some. This sample has fewer than 35,000 clones, with 70% to 90% found just once. The sample was unsorted PBMCs, taken approximately 3.5 years after starting antiretroviral therapy. These receptors came from a man aged 18 to 30 with HIV.

The chain recombines TRBV7-8 with TRBJ2-7, with 10 bases lining up with TRBD2. CDR3 size: 15 residues. The junction had 11 bases not matched to a gene; V was cut back by 5 bases and J by 7 bases. The germline V gene encodes CDR1 SGHVS and CDR2 FQNEAQ. CDR3 in amino acids: CASSPSTSGTGEQYF. In DNA, the CDR3 is TGTGCCAGCAGCCCCTCAACTAGCGGGACGGGGGAGCAGTACTTC.

The chain combines TRBV11-2 with TRBJ1-3; D is undetermined. The CDR3 covers 13 residues. Trimming left V 6 bases short and J 4 bases short, with 10 bases between. Looked up from germline, CDR1 is SGHAT and CDR2 is FQNNGV. CDR3 sequence reads: CASSPIQGNTIYF. The CDR3 coding sequence is TGTGCCAGCAGTCCGATACAAGGAAACACCATATATTTT. Together with reference TRBV11-2 and TRBJ1-3, the CDR3 gives the full variable domain: EAGVAQSPRYKIIEKRQSVAFWCNPISGHATLYWYQQILGQGPKLLIQFQNNGVVDDSQLPKDRFSAERLKGVDSTLKIQPAKLEDSAVYLCASSPIQGNTIYFGEGSWLTVV.

The chain uses TRBV5-4 and TRBJ2-4; D unresolved. Trimming took off 0 bases at V and 2 bases at J, with 9 bases between the two ends. Germline V lookup: CDR1 SGHNT, CDR2 YYREEE (reference sequence). The CDR3 sequence is 15 residues long. This chain's CDR3 is CASSLDLSTKNIQYF. The CDR3 coding sequence is TGTGCCAGCAGCTTGGACCTCTCCACCAAAAACATTCAGTACTTC.

The V gene is TRBV27, the J gene TRBJ1-1; 7 bases align to TRBD1. In germline, CDR1 is MNHEY, CDR2 SMNVEV (reference sequence). The CDR3 loop spans 18 amino acids. V shed 5 bases and J 3 bases; nucleotides not matched to a gene: 18. The CDR3 bases are TGTGCCAGCAGTCTCAGGGCCCAGACAGGGCGGGGGGACACTGAAGCTTTCTTT. Translation: CASSLRAQTGRGDTEAFF.

The CDR3 DNA sequence: TGTGCCAGCAGTGGGGGGGCATCCAACTCCTACAATGAGCAGTTCTTC. This sequence encodes CASSGGASNSYNEQFF. This chain joins TRBV6-1 and TRBJ2-1, with D perhaps given as TRBD1 or TRBD2 (6 bases each). Trimming took off 4 bases at V and 0 bases at J, with 13 bases between the two ends. Germline V CDR1 and CDR2: MNHNS, SASEGT. The CDR3 runs to 16 residues.

This rearrangement joins TRBV7-6 to TRBJ2-1, with 11 bases identical to TRBD2. Per the germline V gene, CDR1 is SGHVS and CDR2 is FNYEAQ. The CDR3 has 16 amino acids. V lost 5 bases to trimming and J lost 7 bases; unmatched junction nucleotides: 10. The CDR3 loop is CASSDIAGGLGNEQFF. CDR3 DNA: TGTGCCAGCAGCGACATAGCGGGGGGGCTGGGGAATGAGCAGTTCTTC.

The chain carries TRBV5-6 and TRBJ1-2; D gene ambiguous. The CDR3 is made up of 13 amino acids. Germline V lookup: CDR1 SGHDT, CDR2 YYEEEE. V lost 0 bases and J 4 bases, leaving 7 bases between the germline ends. The chain's CDR3 is CASSLDRFYGYTF. DNA for the CDR3: TGTGCCAGCAGCTTGGACAGATTCTATGGCTACACCTTC.

This chain joins TRBV4-1 and TRBJ2-1; D ambiguous. The CDR3 spans 15 residues. Deletions cut 0 bases from V and 4 bases from J, with 10 bases between. Germline assignment: CDR1 MGHRA and CDR2 YSYEKL. CDR3 nucleotide sequence: TGCGCCAGCAGCCAAGAAGTATCCTATTACAATGAGCAGTTCTTC. This codes for CASSQEVSYYNEQFF.

V usage is TRBV27 and J usage is TRBJ2-3; the match to TRBD2 covers 11 bases. Unmatched junction bases numbered 10, after V lost 6 bases and J lost 2 bases. The V gene's germline CDR1 is MNHEY and CDR2 SMNVEV (reference sequence). This CDR3 is built from 17 residues. CDR3 sequence reads: CASRPSSGRSFTDTQYF. The CDR3 DNA reads TGTGCCAGCAGGCCCTCTAGCGGGAGGTCTTTCACAGATACGCAGTATTTT.

The genes are TRBV6-5 and TRBJ2-5; D is unclear. There are 15 residues in the CDR3. CDR1 and CDR2 (germline): MNHEY, SVGAGI. V was shortened by 2 bases and J by 4 bases, with 14 bases between the two germline ends. DNA for the CDR3: TGTGCCAGCAGTTACCAGGCAGGCCTGGGAGAGACCCAGTACTTC. As protein: CASSYQAGLGETQYF.

V is TRBV6-1 and J is TRBJ1-1, with 7 bases matching TRBD1. Germline assignment: CDR1 MNHNS and CDR2 SASEGT. This CDR3 contains 19 residues. Trimming took 6 bases from V and 5 from J; bases not matched to a gene: 24. The CDR3 region has the DNA TGTGCCAGCAGAGAAAGGACAGGACGAACCGCCCCAGAGTGGACTGAAGCTTTCTTT. This encodes CASRERTGRTAPEWTEAFF.

CDR3 nucleotides: TGTGCCAGCAGTGACGGGACAGACTATGGCTACACCTTC. It codes for CASSDGTDYGYTF. The chain employs TRBV2 and TRBJ1-2, with 7 positions matching TRBD1. CDR3 length: 13 residues. Trimming removed 3 bases from V and 3 bases from J; junction bases left unmatched: 1. Germline V gives CDR1 SNHLY, CDR2 FYNNEI. The whole variable domain, remainder taken from reference TRBV2 and TRBJ1-2, is EPEVTQTPSHQVTQMGQEVILRCVPISNHLYFYWYRQILGQKVEFLVSFYNNEISEKSEIFDDQFSVERPDGSNFTLKIRSTKLEDSAMYFCASSDGTDYGYTFGSGTRLTVV.

This clone was recorded only once. The chain has TRBV2 and TRBJ2-1; 15 nucleotides match TRBD2. The germline V gene encodes CDR1 SNHLY and CDR2 FYNNEI. Losses at the gene ends were 0 bases for V and 5 bases for J; bases not matched to a gene: 11. This CDR3 contains 20 residues. CDR3 protein: CASSEAGTSGGPWPNNEQFF. The CDR3 DNA follows: TGTGCCAGCAGTGAAGCGGGGACTAGCGGGGGGCCATGGCCCAACAATGAGCAGTTCTTC.

This clone has only one observation. The chain recombines TRBV5-1 with TRBJ2-6; D gene ambiguous. There are 17 residues in the CDR3. Trimming stripped 7 bases from V and 5 bases from J, with 22 bases between. Germline V gene sequence: CDR1 SGHRS, CDR2 YFSETQ. CDR3 sequence (DNA): TGCGCCAGCGCCTTTAACGGTTCACAAAGTCGGGCCAACGTCCTGACTTTC. Translating gives CASAFNGSQSRANVLTF.

This chain uses TRBV27 with TRBJ2-7; D gene uncertain. The CDR3 covers 12 residues. The germline gives CDR1 MNHEY, CDR2 SMNVEV (reference sequence). V shed 6 bases and J shed 4 bases, with 10 bases lying between them. CDR3 sequence reads: CASRPSVYEQYF. Written as DNA, the CDR3 is TGTGCCAGCAGGCCGTCAGTTTACGAGCAGTACTTC.

This clone was seen more than once but under ten times. The rearrangement links TRBV6-6 to TRBJ2-7, with 9 nucleotides matching TRBD1. This CDR3 contains 10 residues. Germline V CDR1 and CDR2: MNHNY, SVGAGI (reference sequence). The CDR3 here is CGTGAYEQYF. In DNA, the CDR3 is TGTGGGACAGGGGCCTACGAGCAGTACTTC.

This rearrangement joins TRBV4-1 to TRBJ2-7; 11 nucleotides line up with TRBD1. The CDR3 consists of 14 residues. The V and J ends lost 3 bases and 3 bases, in that order; junction bases with no gene match: 1. Germline CDR1 is MGHRA and CDR2 is YSYEKL. The CDR3 nucleotides read TGCGCCAGCAGCCAGGGACAGGGGGACTACGAGCAGTACTTC. This gives the protein CASSQGQGDYEQYF.

J is TRBJ1-1 and V is TRBV21-1; no DNA check was done on the table's D call, TRBD1. TRBV21-1 represents a pseudogene. The CDR3 has 15 amino acids. The CDR3 region is CASSENRQGNTEAFF. CDR3 sequence (DNA): TGTGCCAGCAGTGAAAATAGACAGGGGAACACTGAAGCTTTCTTT.

The DNA for the CDR3 is TGTGCCAGCAGTTTGAAACAGGGACTCTGGCATTTT. Its translation: CASSLKQGLWHF. This chain joins TRBV28 and TRBJ1-5; possibly TRBD1 for D (6 bases). CDR1 is MDHEN and CDR2 is SYDVKM in the germline V gene. V was pared by 3 bases and J by 15 bases, with 15 bases between. The CDR3 loop spans 12 amino acids.

In nucleotides, the CDR3 is TGTGCCAGCGGATACGAGCAGTACTTC. This translates into CASGYEQYF. The chain combines TRBV6-5 with TRBJ2-7; no firm D call. The CDR3 runs to 9 residues. V dropped 8 bases and J dropped 4 bases, with 3 bases sitting between them. Germline V gene data show CDR1 as MNHEY and CDR2 as SVGAGI.

The chain is built from TRBV9 and TRBJ1-2; D is possibly TRBD1 (5 bases). The CDR3 length is 19 residues. Germline CDR1 is SGDLS and CDR2 is YYNGEE. With 4 bases removed from V and 5 bases from J, the gap between germline ends came to 30 bases. For the CDR3, the DNA is TGTGCCAGCAGCCCTTCCCAGGGTTTCAATACCGGGGAGGATTATGGCTACACCTTC. Its translation: CASSPSQGFNTGEDYGYTF.

The rearrangement joins TRBV28 to TRBJ2-1, with 8 nucleotides matching TRBD1. The CDR3 length is 16 residues. In germline, CDR1 is MDHEN, CDR2 SYDVKM. V was clipped by 3 bases and J by 4 bases; unmatched bases: 8. The CDR3 nucleotides are TGTGCCAGCAGTTTGGTAGGGACAGGAATATACAATGAGCAGTTCTTC. Translating it yields CASSLVGTGIYNEQFF.

The chain joins TRBV5-1 to TRBJ2-2; D perhaps matches TRBD2 (5 bases). Germline V lookup: CDR1 SGHRS, CDR2 YFSETQ. With 0 bases removed from V and 13 bases from J, the gap between germline ends came to 10 bases. The CDR3 is 12 amino acids. The CDR3 region has the DNA TGCGCCAGCAGCTTGGACGGGGATTTGCTGTTTTTT. Protein sequence: CASSLDGDLLFF.

The chain employs TRBV6-1 and TRBJ2-1; tentatively, D is TRBD2 (5 bases). Trimming shortened V by 7 bases and J by 10 bases, and 14 bases separated the two germline ends. This CDR3 contains 12 residues. Germline lookup yields CDR1 MNHNS and CDR2 SASEGT. The CDR3 nucleotides are TGTGCCAGCACGACCCCGTGGGAGGAGCAGTTCTTC. Protein product: CASTTPWEEQFF.

In its sample, this clone was seen once. The chain joins TRBV5-1 to TRBJ1-2; the match to TRBD1 covers 7 bases. The CDR3 spans 14 residues. Unmatched junction bases numbered 6, after V lost 2 bases and J lost 5 bases. Germline CDR1 SGHRS, CDR2 YFSETQ. The CDR3 DNA reads TGCGCCAGCAGCTTCCAGGGGGACCAATATGGCTACACCTTC. Its translation: CASSFQGDQYGYTF. Looking up the rest from reference TRBV5-1 and TRBJ1-2 gives the full variable domain: KAGVTQTPRYLIKTRGQQVTLSCSPISGHRSVSWYQQTPGQGLQFLFEYFSETQRNKGNFPGRFSGRQFSNSRSEMNVSTLELGDSALYLCASSFQGDQYGYTFGSGTRLTVV.

The chain joins TRBV27 to TRBJ1-1, with unresolved D. Between the trimmed V and J ends, which lost 2 bases and 5 bases, there was a span of 12 bases. Germline V gene data show CDR1 as MNHEY and CDR2 as SMNVEV (reference sequence). The CDR3 is made up of 14 amino acids. CDR3 coding DNA: TGTGCCAGCAGTTTAACCCCGCTCATGACTGAAGCTTTCTTT. It translates to CASSLTPLMTEAFF.

The rearrangement joins TRBV7-9 to TRBJ1-4; possible D gene TRBD1, 5 bases. Germline V gene sequence: CDR1 SEHNR, CDR2 FQNEAQ (reference sequence). There are 13 residues in the CDR3. V lost 9 bases to trimming and J lost 8 bases, with 16 bases between them. The CDR3 sequence: CASRAGSKEKLFF. In DNA form, the CDR3 reads TGTGCCAGTCGAGCAGGGTCAAAGGAAAAACTGTTTTTT.